One sample yielded the 23 T cell receptor beta chains listed below, sequenced in a study of T cell repertoires in cytomegalovirus infection (dated by TCRdb to about 2019). These receptors' targets are unknown. The listed sequencing device is Illumina HiSeq 1500. TCRdb's own reprocessing of the public reads used fastp at Q25 and MiXCR and kept productive beta chains. CDR3 protein duplicates are merged, each entry listing the most common genes and DNA. This sample lists 680,000 or so distinct CDR3 sequences; around 30% were detected once. The top ten constitute around a sixth of the sample. The treatment or condition label on this specimen signifies: in vitro stimulation with specific CMV peptide epitopes to enrich CMV-specific T cells. The sequenced sample was cultured PBMCs, obtained from culture after CMV antigen stimulation. The receptors come from a human donor in good health (CMV status not recorded). Some clones in this sample may be carry-over from other donors' samples.

J is TRBJ1-2 and V is TRBV4-3; 9 nucleotides match TRBD1. After removal of 4 bases from V and 7 bases from J, the junction contained 7 bases not matched to a gene. CDR3 length: 14 amino acids. Germline V CDR1 and CDR2: LGHNA, YSLEER. Here the CDR3 reads CASSPDRGSIGYTF. CDR3 sequence (DNA): TGCGCCAGCAGCCCCGACAGGGGGTCTATTGGCTACACCTTC.

This clonotype occurred many times. The rearrangement joins TRBV7-2 to TRBJ1-1; TRBD1 matches at 12 bases. The CDR3 has 13 residues. V dropped 6 bases and J dropped 11; count of bases not matched to a gene: 7. Germline V lookup: CDR1 SGHTA, CDR2 FQGNSA. As DNA, the CDR3 is TGTGCCAGCAGGGGGACAGGGGGCGTGGATGCTTTCTTT. It is translated as CASRGTGGVDAFF. Complete variable domain (other parts from reference TRBV7-2 and TRBJ1-1): GAGVSQSPSNKVTEKGKDVELRCDPISGHTALYWYRQSLGQGLEFLIYFQGNSAPDKSGLPSDRFSAERTGGSVSTLTIQRTQQEDSAVYLCASRGTGGVDAFFGQGTRLTVV.

The gene calls are TRBV25-1 and TRBJ2-5; weak D call: TRBD2 (5 bases). Germline CDR1 and CDR2: MGHDK and SYGVNS. Trimming removed 2 bases from V and 4 bases from J, with 17 bases in between. The CDR3 consists of 16 residues. The DNA for the CDR3 is TGTGCCAGCAGTGAAGCCACTAGGGTCCATGGAGAGACCCAGTACTTC. Translated: CASSEATRVHGETQYF.

This clonotype was counted a few times. The chain links TRBV5-1 to TRBJ2-1; D is unresolved. Trimming removed 3 bases from V and 8 bases from J, with 15 bases in between. This CDR3 region has 14 residues. The germline gives CDR1 SGHRS, CDR2 YFSETQ. CDR3 nucleotides: TGCGCCAGCAGCTATGTTATTGCCCCCGATGAGCAGTTCTTC. Translating gives CASSYVIAPDEQFF.

The chain employs TRBV7-6 and TRBJ1-2; D remains ambiguous. V was trimmed by 1 base and J by 10 bases, leaving 7 bases between them. The CDR3 has 11 amino acids. The germline CDR1 and CDR2 sequences are SGHVS and FNYEAQ. CDR3 in DNA: TGTGCCAGCAGCTTAGACAGACTCTACACCTTC. It translates to CASSLDRLYTF.

The V call is TRBV11-2, the J call TRBJ2-7, with TRBD2 matching over 15 bases. This CDR3 contains 16 residues. With V trimmed by 4 bases and J by 12 bases, 13 bases remained unmatched. The germline V gene has CDR1 SGHAT and CDR2 FQNNGV. Here the CDR3 DNA reads TGTGCCAGCAGCTCCGAGGGCCTCGGACTAGCGGGAGGGCCGTACTTC. It translates to CASSSEGLGLAGGPYF.

In this sample, this clonotype turned up many times. The genes are TRBV7-2 and TRBJ1-3, with a possible D match to TRBD1 (5 bases). Trimming removed 5 bases from V and 3 bases from J, with 17 bases in between. CDR3 length: 16 amino acids. Germline V lookup: CDR1 SGHTA, CDR2 FQGNSA. In DNA form, the CDR3 reads TGTGCCAGCAGCCCAACCCCGCCAGGGAATGGAAACACCATATATTTT. Translating gives CASSPTPPGNGNTIYF.

CDR3: CASGTGGARNSPLHF. The CDR3 coding sequence is TGTGCCAGCGGGACAGGGGGCGCGAGGAATTCACCCCTCCACTTT. The rearrangement uses TRBV7-9 and TRBJ1-6; 12 nucleotides align to TRBD1. The CDR3 has 15 amino acids. Trimming at V came to 8 bases and at J to 7 bases, leaving 6 bases not matched to a gene. CDR1 and CDR2 from the germline V gene are SEHNR and FQNEAQ (reference sequence). Filled out from reference TRBV7-9 and TRBJ1-6, the complete variable domain reads DTGVSQNPRHKITKRGQNVTFRCDPISEHNRLYWYRQTLGQGPEFLTYFQNEAQLEKSRLLSDRFSAERPKGSFSTLEIQRTEQGDSAMYLCASGTGGARNSPLHFGNGTRLTVT.

This clonotype was seen more than once but under ten times. V gene TRBV7-2 combines with J gene TRBJ1-1; tentative D call: TRBD1 (6 bases). The V gene's germline CDR1 is SGHTA and CDR2 FQGNSA. V lost 3 bases to trimming and J lost 5 bases, with 22 bases between them. This CDR3 comprises 17 residues. The chain's CDR3 is CASSLGPSYRARTEAFF. CDR3 nucleotide sequence: TGTGCCAGCAGCTTGGGACCCTCTTACAGGGCCCGAACTGAAGCTTTCTTT.

The chain carries TRBV23-1 and TRBJ2-5; 9 bases line up with TRBD1. TRBV23-1 is noted as an ORF with a role that remains uncertain. The length of the CDR3 is 16 residues. V shed 7 bases, J shed 7 bases, and the junction held 16 bases outside the gene matches. CDR3 sequence: CASNYSGTGKKGTQYF. The CDR3 DNA sequence: TGCGCCAGCAATTACTCCGGGACAGGGAAGAAGGGGACCCAGTACTTC.

The chain recombines TRBV7-2 with TRBJ1-6, with a weak D call TRBD1 (6 bases). Trimming shortened V by 2 bases and J by 3 bases, and 14 bases separated the two germline ends. The V gene's germline CDR1 is SGHTA and CDR2 FQGNSA. CDR3 length equals 17 residues. The CDR3 bases are TGTGCCAGCAGCTTACTCTGGCCGGGACACTATAATTCACCCCTCCACTTT. Translation: CASSLLWPGHYNSPLHF.

In this sample, this clonotype turned up a few times. V is TRBV7-9 and J is TRBJ2-2; D remains ambiguous. CDR3 size: 13 residues. The germline V and J ends were trimmed by 0 bases and 6 bases, with 5 bases remaining between them. The germline CDR1 and CDR2 sequences are SEHNR and FQNEAQ (reference sequence). The CDR3 sequence: CASSLAGPGELFF. The CDR3, as DNA: TGTGCCAGCAGCTTAGCCGGGCCCGGGGAGCTGTTTTTT.

There are many counts of this clonotype. The chain employs TRBV19 and TRBJ1-2; D not resolved. Germline assignment: CDR1 LNHDA and CDR2 SQIVND (reference sequence). Trimming left V 9 bases short and J 1 base short, with 15 bases between. The CDR3 extends over 14 amino acids. CDR3 in DNA: TGTGCCAGCAGCTTAATCGGCGGTAACTATGGCTACACCTTC. Residues: CASSLIGGNYGYTF.

This clonotype was observed a few times. The chain links TRBV7-2 to TRBJ2-7; a possible D gene is TRBD2 (5 bases). The CDR3 contains 16 residues. Germline CDR1 and CDR2: SGHTA and FQGNSA. V lost 2 bases, J lost 0 bases, and 14 bases lay in between. The CDR3, as DNA: TGTGCCAGCAGCTTAAAGAGCGGTTATTTCTCCTACGAGCAGTACTTC. Its protein product is CASSLKSGYFSYEQYF. The whole variable domain, filled in from reference TRBV7-2 and TRBJ2-7, reads GAGVSQSPSNKVTEKGKDVELRCDPISGHTALYWYRQSLGQGLEFLIYFQGNSAPDKSGLPSDRFSAERTGGSVSTLTIQRTQQEDSAVYLCASSLKSGYFSYEQYFGPGTRLTVT.

This clonotype has at least ten counts. This chain uses TRBV7-2 with TRBJ2-1, with TRBD2 matching 9 bases. V lost 7 bases and J lost 7; bases outside the gene matches: 8. The CDR3 consists of 14 residues. Germline V gives CDR1 SGHTA, CDR2 FQGNSA. CDR3 sequence reads: CASTRPLAGNEQFF. The DNA of the CDR3 is TGTGCCAGCACCAGGCCGCTAGCGGGGAATGAGCAGTTCTTC.

The chain joins TRBV2 to TRBJ2-3; D call uncertain. Germline CDR1 is SNHLY and CDR2 is FYNNEI. V was shortened by 1 base and J by 4 bases, with 9 bases between the two germline ends. This CDR3 comprises 14 residues. The CDR3 nucleotides are TGTGCCAGCAGTGAAGGGTCTGGCGCAGATACGCAGTATTTT. Its protein product is CASSEGSGADTQYF.

This clonotype was detected a few times. This chain links TRBV5-1 with TRBJ2-5; D is perhaps TRBD2 (7 bases). The V gene lost 3 bases and the J gene lost 4 bases, with 16 bases spanning the gap. The CDR3 contains 15 residues. CDR1 and CDR2 from the germline V gene are SGHRS and YFSETQ. Here the CDR3 reads CASSWPRGGRETQYF. The CDR3 DNA reads TGCGCCAGCAGCTGGCCCCGCGGGGGCCGAGAGACCCAGTACTTC.

This clonotype was recorded many times. The chain uses TRBV7-2 and TRBJ2-7, with 11 bases that match TRBD2. This CDR3 is built from 17 residues. Trimming took 8 bases from V and 9 from J; bases not matched to a gene: 21. Germline CDR1 is SGHTA and CDR2 is FQGNSA. The CDR3 region has the DNA TGTGCCAGCTCACAGACGGGGGCTAGCGGGAGGTGGTTGGTGCAGTACTTC. Translating gives CASSQTGASGRWLVQYF.

This clonotype was found once. The junction differs from germline at one of its ends, possibly a read error. The chain combines TRBV2 with TRBJ2-2; D is ambiguous. Germline V CDR1 and CDR2: SNHLY, FYNNEI. The CDR3 is 12 residues long. For the CDR3, the DNA is TGTGCCACCCAATCGAAGACCGGGGAGCTGTTTTTT. Amino acid sequence: CATQSKTGELFF. The full variable domain, its missing parts supplied by reference TRBV2 and TRBJ2-2, is EPEVTQTPSHQVTQMGQEVILRCVPISNHLYFYWYRQILGQKVEFLVSFYNNEISEKSEIFDDQFSVERPDGSNFTLKIRSTKLEDSAMYFCATQSKTGELFFGEGSRLTVL.

The chain joins TRBV7-9 to TRBJ1-6; tentative D call: TRBD1 (6 bases). In germline, CDR1 is SEHNR, CDR2 FQNEAQ (reference sequence). Deletions cut 4 bases from V and 7 bases from J, with 11 bases between. The CDR3 is 14 amino acids. CDR3 in amino acids: CASSSGVGNSPLHF. The CDR3 DNA is TGTGCCAGCAGCTCAGGGGTCGGGAATTCACCCCTCCACTTT.

This clonotype was found a few times. This chain uses TRBV11-2 with TRBJ2-1; TRBD1 is a possible D gene (7 bases). Per the germline V gene, CDR1 is SGHAT and CDR2 is FQNNGV. This CDR3 spans 16 amino acids. V was clipped by 4 bases and J by 3 bases, with 16 bases between them. The CDR3 here is CASSSQGGRVYNEQFF. CDR3 DNA sequence: TGTGCCAGCAGCTCCCAGGGGGGCAGGGTCTACAATGAGCAGTTCTTC.

This clonotype showed up just a few times. The gene calls are TRBV6-9 and TRBJ2-3; 7 nucleotides align to TRBD2. With 6 bases clipped from V and 6 bases from J, the junction kept 15 bases outside the gene matches. In germline, CDR1 is MNHGY, CDR2 SVAAGI. The CDR3 sequence is 16 residues long. CDR3 in DNA: TGTGCCAGCAGATTGAAAGGCAGCGGGGTAGGGGATACGCAGTATTTT. Its protein product is CASRLKGSGVGDTQYF.

The sample holds a few counts of this clonotype. The CDR3 DNA is TGTGCCAGCAGATCCGTAGTGGGGGCGCTTGGCACCGGGGAGCTGTTTTTT. Protein sequence: CASRSVVGALGTGELFF. The V gene is TRBV11-2, the J gene TRBJ2-2; D is perhaps TRBD1 (6 bases). The germline V gene has CDR1 SGHAT and CDR2 FQNNGV. V was cut by 6 bases and J by 4 bases, with 21 bases left in between. This CDR3 region has 17 residues.